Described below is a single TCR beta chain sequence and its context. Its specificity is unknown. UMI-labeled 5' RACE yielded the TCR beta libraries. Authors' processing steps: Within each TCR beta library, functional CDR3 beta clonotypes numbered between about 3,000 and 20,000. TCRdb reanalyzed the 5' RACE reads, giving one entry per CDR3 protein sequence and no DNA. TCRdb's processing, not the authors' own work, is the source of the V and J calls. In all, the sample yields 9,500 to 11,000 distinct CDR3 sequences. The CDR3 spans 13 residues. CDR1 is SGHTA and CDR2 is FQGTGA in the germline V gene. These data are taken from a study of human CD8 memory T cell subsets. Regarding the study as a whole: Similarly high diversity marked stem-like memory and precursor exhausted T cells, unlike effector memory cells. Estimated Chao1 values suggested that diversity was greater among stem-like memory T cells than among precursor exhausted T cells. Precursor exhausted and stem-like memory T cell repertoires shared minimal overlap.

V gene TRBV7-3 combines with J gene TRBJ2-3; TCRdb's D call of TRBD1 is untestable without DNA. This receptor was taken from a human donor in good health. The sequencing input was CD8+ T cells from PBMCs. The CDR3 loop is CASSHTGTDTQYF.